The 24 T cell receptor beta chains presented below share a single source sample, sequenced in a study of cytomegalovirus exposure and HLA in healthy donors. The PCR made use of 60 Vbeta and 13 Jbeta primers. The method was immunoSEQ multiplex PCR; TCRdb's version includes in-frame clones alone and lacks a portion of them. The data show under 200,000 clones, approximately 59% seen once. The sample comprised PBMCs. The receptors were gathered from a man in his forties in good health and CMV-seronegative.

The chain combines TRBV12-5 with TRBJ2-5; maybe TRBD1 (6 bases). Looked up from germline, CDR1 is LGHNT and CDR2 is FRNRAP. Trimming left V 4 bases short and J 9 bases short, with 15 bases between. The CDR3 loop spans 13 amino acids. The CDR3 DNA sequence: TGTGCTAGTGGTTCGGACAGCTCCCGGGCCCAGTACTTC. Encoded protein: CASGSDSSRAQYF.

This chain links TRBV4-1 with TRBJ2-1; 12 bases line up with TRBD2. The CDR3 is 19 amino acids. The V gene's germline CDR1 is MGHRA and CDR2 YSYEKL. The trim removed 0 bases at V and 6 bases at J, leaving 12 bases unmatched. DNA for the CDR3: TGCGCCAGCAGCCAAGAAAGACTAGCGGGAGTAATAATGGTCAATGAGCAGTTCTTC. It is translated as CASSQERLAGVIMVNEQFF.

This clone was observed a single time. The V gene is TRBV6-5, the J gene TRBJ1-4; D unclear. Trimming took 5 bases from V and 3 from J, leaving 10 bases between them. This CDR3 contains 14 residues. CDR1 is MNHEY, CDR2 SVGAGI, per germline. The CDR3: CASSPRAPNEKLFF. The DNA for the CDR3 is TGTGCCAGCAGTCCGCGGGCCCCTAATGAAAAACTGTTTTTT.

This clone was recorded once. J is TRBJ1-6 and V is TRBV18, with D hard to call. The germline CDR1 and CDR2 sequences are KGHSH and LQKENI. The CDR3 has 14 amino acids. V was cut by 0 bases and J by 7 bases, with 7 bases left in between. The CDR3 DNA is TGTGCCAGCTCACCACCAATCGGGAATTCACCCCTCCACTTT. Its translation: CASSPPIGNSPLHF.

This clone was recorded a few times. Other DNA sequences in this sample translate to the same CDR3. This rearrangement joins TRBV15 to TRBJ1-1; D ambiguous. The CDR3 totals 15 residues. Germline lookup yields CDR1 LNHNV and CDR2 YYDKDF (reference sequence). Trimming cost V 0 bases and J 1 base, with 9 bases left between them. CDR3 in DNA: TGTGCCACCAGCAGAGATCGACGACAGAACACTGAAGCTTTCTTT. Translating gives CATSRDRRQNTEAFF.

This chain joins TRBV29-1 and TRBJ2-2; 7 bases fit TRBD1. Germline CDR1 reads SQVTM; CDR2 reads ANQGSEA. The CDR3 sequence is 13 residues long. V was clipped by 4 bases and J by 4 bases; unmatched bases: 3. CDR3 residues: CSVGTGSTGELFF. The CDR3 nucleotides read TGCAGCGTTGGGACAGGCAGCACCGGGGAGCTGTTTTTT.

CDR3 in DNA: TGTGCCAGCAGCTTAACGGTCCGCTCCTACAATGAGCAGTTCTTC. Translation: CASSLTVRSYNEQFF. The chain couples TRBV11-2 to TRBJ2-1; no clear D. The germline gives CDR1 SGHAT, CDR2 FQNNGV. CDR3 size: 15 residues. The V end was cut by 2 bases, the J end by 0 bases, with 8 bases between.

The CDR3 region is CASKAGYEQYF. The CDR3 DNA is TGTGCCAGTAAAGCTGGCTACGAGCAGTACTTC. V and J are TRBV6-1 and TRBJ2-7; D not certain. Germline CDR1 reads MNHNS; CDR2 reads SASEGT. V lost 9 bases and J lost 3, with 9 bases in between. This CDR3 is 11 amino acids long.

CDR3 DNA sequence: TGTGCCAGCCTACAGGGGGTGACCGGGGAGCTGTTTTTT. This sequence encodes CASLQGVTGELFF. The chain is built from TRBV28 and TRBJ2-2, with TRBD1 matching 8 bases. V dropped 8 bases and J dropped 5; count of bases not matched to a gene: 4. CDR1 and CDR2 from the germline V gene are MDHEN and SYDVKM. The CDR3 has 13 amino acids.

The rearrangement links TRBV2 to TRBJ2-6, with D hard to call. In germline, CDR1 is SNHLY, CDR2 FYNNEI. V was trimmed by 6 bases and J by 0 bases, leaving 6 bases between them. The CDR3 sequence is 14 residues long. The CDR3 coding sequence is TGTGCCAGCAGCTACCTCTCTGGGGCCAACGTCCTGACTTTC. This codes for CASSYLSGANVLTF.

The CDR3 nucleotides read TGTGCCAGCAGCTTCGGCGGGGTTGGCACAGATACGCAGTATTTT. This gives the protein CASSFGGVGTDTQYF. V usage is TRBV7-2 and J usage is TRBJ2-3; D may be TRBD2 (6 bases). V was cut by 3 bases and J by 1 base, with 11 bases left in between. The CDR3 extends over 15 amino acids. Germline V lookup: CDR1 SGHTA, CDR2 FQGNSA.

The V call is TRBV4-1, the J call TRBJ1-2; weak D call: TRBD1 (6 bases). V lost 2 bases to trimming and J lost 2 bases, with 9 bases between them. The germline V gene has CDR1 MGHRA and CDR2 YSYEKL. The length of the CDR3 is 14 residues. For the CDR3, the DNA is TGCGCCAGCAGCCAAAGCGGGGGCAACTATGGCTACACCTTC. Residues: CASSQSGGNYGYTF.

Concerning this clone: At one end, the junction sequence differs from germline, possibly due to a read error. The rearrangement joins TRBV7-9 to TRBJ1-5; 7 bases are shared with TRBD1. The CDR3 sequence is 12 residues long. In germline, CDR1 is SEHNR, CDR2 FQNEAQ (reference sequence). CDR3 DNA: TGTTCCAGCAGCTTAAGACAGGGTACCCAGCATTTT. It encodes CSSSLRQGTQHF.

This chain links TRBV19 with TRBJ2-3, with 9 nucleotides matching TRBD2. V dropped 3 bases and J dropped 2; count of bases not matched to a gene: 6. The CDR3 runs to 16 residues. CDR1 is LNHDA and CDR2 is SQIVND in the germline V gene (reference sequence). The CDR3 sequence: CASSMSSGGDTDTQYF. The CDR3 DNA sequence: TGTGCCAGTAGTATGAGTAGCGGGGGCGACACAGATACGCAGTATTTT.

The chain has TRBV11-3 and TRBJ1-2; TRBD1 might be the D (5 bases). V was cut by 3 bases and J by 4 bases, with 9 bases left in between. The germline V gene encodes CDR1 SGHNT and CDR2 YENEEA. CDR3 length equals 13 residues. Written as DNA, the CDR3 is TGTGCCAGCAGCTTGGTGGGGGGCTATGGCTACACCTTC. Its translation is CASSLVGGYGYTF.

The CDR3: CASSITGGVYNSPLHF. The CDR3, as DNA: TGCGCCAGCAGCATCACTGGAGGCGTGTATAATTCACCCCTCCACTTT. The chain couples TRBV5-1 to TRBJ1-6; the D is unclear. The CDR3 runs 16 residues. With 4 bases removed from V and 4 bases from J, the gap between germline ends came to 15 bases. Germline V gene lookup returns CDR1 SGHRS and CDR2 YFSETQ.

The gene calls are TRBV2 and TRBJ2-1; 9 nucleotides agree with TRBD2. The trim removed 6 bases at V and 4 bases at J, leaving 7 bases unmatched. The CDR3 is made up of 15 amino acids. CDR1 and CDR2 (germline): SNHLY, FYNNEI. The DNA for the CDR3 is TGTGCCAGCAGGTTGGGCGGGGGGGCGTACAATGAGCAGTTCTTC. Protein: CASRLGGGAYNEQFF. Together with reference TRBV2 and TRBJ2-1, the CDR3 gives the full variable domain: EPEVTQTPSHQVTQMGQEVILRCVPISNHLYFYWYRQILGQKVEFLVSFYNNEISEKSEIFDDQFSVERPDGSNFTLKIRSTKLEDSAMYFCASRLGGGAYNEQFFGPGTRLTVL.

V and J are TRBV6-1 and TRBJ2-1; the match to TRBD1 covers 8 bases. V shed 4 bases and J 12 bases; nucleotides not matched to a gene: 14. The CDR3 sequence is 15 residues long. The germline gives CDR1 MNHNS, CDR2 SASEGT. The CDR3 DNA follows: TGTGCCAGCAGTGCGGTTAGGCAGGGGGCTTCAGGGCAGTTCTTC. Protein sequence: CASSAVRQGASGQFF.

V and J are TRBV11-2 and TRBJ1-6; 10 bases match TRBD1. The germline gives CDR1 SGHAT, CDR2 FQNNGV. This CDR3 region has 14 residues. The V gene end was trimmed by 5 bases and the J gene end by 10 bases; junction bases not matched to a gene: 5. Here the CDR3 DNA reads TGTGCCAGCAGCACGACAGGGGGCCAATCACCCCTCCACTTT. Its translation: CASSTTGGQSPLHF.

This clone was detected only a few times. V usage is TRBV5-3 and J usage is TRBJ1-4; D possibly corresponds to TRBD1 (5 bases). TRBV5-3 is labeled an ORF, and its function is uncertain. The length of the CDR3 is 14 residues. Trimming cost V 7 bases and J 8 bases, with 18 bases left between them. The CDR3 region is CARDYPNRQEKLFF. The CDR3 DNA follows: TGTGCCAGAGATTACCCAAATCGACAGGAAAAACTGTTTTTT.

The chain employs TRBV7-2 and TRBJ2-5; 7 nucleotides match TRBD2. CDR1 is SGHTA and CDR2 is FQGNSA in the germline V gene. Trimming removed 2 bases from V and 3 bases from J; junction bases left unmatched: 3. This CDR3 is 14 amino acids long. The CDR3 region has the DNA TGTGCCAGCAGCTTACTAGCGGCTGAAGAGACCCAGTACTTC. Amino acid sequence: CASSLLAAEETQYF.

This clone was counted only a few times. The J gene is TRBJ2-2, the V gene TRBV2; the D gene is possibly TRBD2 (6 bases). Trimming removed 5 bases from V and 5 bases from J, with 12 bases in between. CDR1 and CDR2 (germline): SNHLY, FYNNEI. This CDR3 is built from 14 residues. The CDR3 sequence is CASSRRGLTGELFF. CDR3 nucleotide sequence: TGTGCCAGCAGTCGAAGGGGACTTACCGGGGAGCTGTTTTTT.

This rearrangement joins TRBV4-1 to TRBJ2-1, with 13 nucleotides matching TRBD2. This CDR3 region has 18 residues. Looked up from germline, CDR1 is MGHRA and CDR2 is YSYEKL. The J segment lost 6 bases and the V segment lost 0 bases, leaving 8 bases of the junction unmatched. CDR3 in amino acids: CASSQDRTSGRLFNEQFF. The CDR3 nucleotides are TGCGCCAGCAGCCAAGATCGGACTAGCGGGAGATTATTCAATGAGCAGTTCTTC.

The chain combines TRBV6-5 with TRBJ2-1; 9 positions match TRBD2. The CDR3 length is 15 residues. From germline, CDR1 is MNHEY and CDR2 SVGAGI. V was pared by 6 bases and J by 1 base, with 4 bases of the junction left unmatched. The CDR3 DNA sequence: TGTGCCAGCAGGCCTAGCGGGGTGTCCTACAATGAGCAGTTCTTC. Translating it yields CASRPSGVSYNEQFF.